The rows below give T cell receptor beta chains drawn from one sample of a study of early T cells in non-severe SARS-CoV-2 infection. In TCRdb, the 5' RACE reads were re-called with MiXCR into one record per CDR3 protein. The sample has tens of thousands of distinct CDR3 sequences, less than 20% seen once; the top ten hold almost 9%. The sample was whole blood, taken at baseline. These TCRs come from an adult who was a healthcare worker with PCR-confirmed SARS-CoV-2 infection or an uninfected control (not recorded which). Each CDR3 is given with its conserved first and last residue. The order of the fields is V gene, CDR3 protein.

TRBV5-6 | CASRYRGGNSPLHF
TRBV7-2 | CASAKLAIYNEQFF
TRBV18 | CASSPGVQGVGELFF
TRBV2 | CASRIAGGYNEQFF
TRBV28 | CASTQRNRGLAFF
TRBV12-3/TRBV12-4 | CASSAHPGQPQHF
TRBV10-3 | CAISESSSGEKNIQYF
TRBV7-8 | CASSDNRATYNEQFF
TRBV5-1 | CASSSLAGGNTQYF
TRBV3-1 | CASSHSSGANVLTF
TRBV19 | CASNDDRGQLIPTEAFF
TRBV6-1 | CASSVSRLAGDF
TRBV5-4 | CASSWDRRQETQYF
TRBV10-3 | CAISDWTGGPSGNTIYF
TRBV7-9 | CASSLGTGGLNEQYF
TRBV6-2/TRBV6-3 | CASRDGTGELKPQHF
TRBV5-1 | CAIRKGVGHTGELFF
TRBV28 | CASHQLLGDFYEQYF
TRBV18 | CASSPFTSGSSYEQYF
TRBV12-3/TRBV12-4 | CASSFDRNTEAFF
TRBV19 | CASSIVAGGVLDEQFF
TRBV21-1 | CASSNKRIPPNTGELFF
TRBV2 | CASEISSYNEQFF
TRBV2 | CASSGQDRGRTDTQYF
TRBV9 | CASSPSSGRYNEQFF
TRBV24-1 | CATSLGGYNEQFF
TRBV5-1 | CASSLGVTSALNEQFF
TRBV7-2 | CASSLVVAETQYF